Listed below are T cell receptor beta chains from one sample, sequenced in a study of blood T cells in healthy people across ages. TCRdb processed the 5' RACE reads anew with MiXCR; each CDR3 protein has one entry. The sample lists hundreds of thousands of distinct CDR3 sequences, about 34% occurring once. The specimen sequenced was blood. The receptors stem from a woman older than 75 in good health. The CDR3 runs from the conserved cysteine through the conserved F or W. The D gene is left open where the match is weak. The listing skips clone size in some rows; elsewhere it reads once, few, many or a size class.

j_call	clone_size	v_call	d_call	cdr3_aa	cdr3_nt
TRBJ1-1	NA	TRBV20-1	NA	CSTLLRRPTYTEAFF	TGTAGTACGCTCCTCCGTAGGCCTACGTACACTGAAGCTTTCTTT
TRBJ2-7	many	TRBV4-1	TRBD1	CASSHGQGYEQYF	TGCGCCAGCAGCCATGGACAGGGCTACGAGCAGTACTTC
TRBJ1-3	NA	TRBV28	NA	CASSLWAEGGNTIYF	TGTGCCAGCAGTTTATGGGCAGAAGGTGGAAACACCATATATTTT
TRBJ2-5	NA	TRBV5-1	NA	CASSFGHSQETQYF	TGCGCCAGCAGCTTCGGACATTCCCAAGAGACCCAGTACTTC
TRBJ2-3	many	TRBV28	TRBD2	CATLGAGASTDTQYF	TGTGCCACCCTGGGAGCGGGGGCCTCCACAGATACGCAGTATTTT
TRBJ2-2	NA	TRBV18	NA	CASSPRDSLNTGELFF	TGTGCCAGCTCACCTCGGGACTCCTTGAACACCGGGGAGCTGTTTTTT
TRBJ2-7	many	TRBV29-1	NA	CSVYRTGGSYEQYF	TGCAGCGTTTACCGGACCGGCGGCTCCTACGAGCAGTACTTC
TRBJ2-3	few	TRBV12-3/TRBV12-4	TRBD2	CASSLLAGDSDTQYF	TGTGCCAGCAGTTTATTGGCGGGAGACTCAGATACGCAGTATTTT
TRBJ2-5	many	TRBV10-3	NA	CAISEQETQYF	TGTGCCATCAGTGAGCAGGAGACCCAGTACTTC
TRBJ2-7	NA	TRBV5-4	TRBD1	CASSQRTGDNEQYF	TGTGCCAGCAGCCAACGGACAGGGGACAATGAGCAGTACTTC
TRBJ2-2	NA	TRBV2	TRBD1	CASSAGTGVNGELFF	TGTGCCAGCAGCGCCGGGACAGGGGTCAACGGGGAGCTGTTTTTT
TRBJ2-6	NA	TRBV19	NA	CASSLGARAVLTF	TGTGCCAGTAGTCTCGGGGCCAGAGCCGTCCTGACTTTC
TRBJ2-1	once	TRBV5-1	TRBD2	CASRQAGGSYNEQFF	TGCGCCAGCAGACAAGCCGGGGGGTCCTACAATGAGCAGTTCTTC